What follows are 10 T cell receptor beta chains derived from one specimen sequenced in a study of tumor-infiltrating lymphocytes in primary liver carcinoma. Total RNA (around 500 ng) served as template for TCR beta cDNA synthesis primed by a constant-region primer. Construction of TCR beta libraries relied on three successive nested multiplex PCR rounds employing slightly modified ARM-PCR. TRBV1-TRBV30 forward and Cbeta reverse primers drove the first two approximately 10-cycle rounds. Each CDR3 protein gets one entry after TCRdb re-called the multiplex PCR reads with MiXCR. The table shows around 40,000 distinct CDR3 sequences, with 73% occurring only once. Scientists recovered RNA and DNA together from around 20-30 mg of unsorted bulk tissue. Material: liver tumor tissue from sampling region 2. Subset here: tumor region T2, inferior pole. These TCRs come from a man aged 35-49 years with primary liver carcinoma and hepatitis B virus infection.

This clonotype was seen at least ten times. The rearrangement uses TRBV5-4 and TRBJ2-1; D unresolved. Germline loops: CDR1 SGHNT, CDR2 YYREEE (reference sequence). This CDR3 spans 15 amino acids. V was trimmed by 0 bases and J by 8 bases, leaving 15 bases between them. The chain's CDR3 is CASSLGGPARDEQFF. DNA for the CDR3: TGTGCCAGCAGCTTGGGCGGACCGGCTCGGGATGAGCAGTTCTTC.

Points on this clonotype: No conserved phenylalanine or tryptophan is present at the end of the CDR3, so a read error is the likely explanation. V is TRBV12-3 or TRBV12-4 and J is TRBJ2-1; a weak D match, TRBD2 (6 bases). The V and J ends lost 7 bases and 5 bases respectively, with 15 bases between them. This CDR3 has 14 residues. The CDR3 DNA reads as TGTGCCAGCAAAGAGACTAGTGGAAACAATGAGCAGTTCATC. Translated, it gives CASKETSGNNEQFI.

This chain connects TRBV29-1 to TRBJ2-4; D may be TRBD2 (5 bases). CDR1 is SQVTM and CDR2 is ANQGSEA in the germline V gene. The V gene lost 4 bases and the J gene lost 3 bases, with 16 bases spanning the gap. CDR3 length: 15 amino acids. CDR3 sequence: CSVVVGGRRKNIQYF. CDR3 DNA: TGCAGCGTTGTCGTAGGAGGTAGGCGCAAAAACATTCAGTACTTC.

This clonotype was seen only a few times. An end of the junction differs from the germline gene, which may be a read error. The V gene is TRBV6-1, the J gene TRBJ1-1; D is undetermined. The CDR3 sequence is 13 residues long. The germline V gene encodes CDR1 MNHNS and CDR2 SASEGT. The CDR3 DNA follows: TGTGCCAGCAGTCCTAGAGGGTACACTGAAACTTTCTTT. It is translated as CASSPRGYTETFF.

By frequency in the sample, this clonotype is medium-sized. The rearrangement uses TRBV4-2 and TRBJ1-4; the D gene is possibly TRBD1 (5 bases). Per germline, CDR1 LGHNA and CDR2 YNFKEQ. CDR3 length equals 15 residues. Trimming took off 4 bases at V and 8 bases at J, with 17 bases between the two ends. The CDR3 DNA reads TGTGCCAGCAGCCCCGTGGGGGGGTTGAACGAAAAACTGTTTTTT. It yields the protein CASSPVGGLNEKLFF.

J is TRBJ1-2 and V is TRBV2, with unresolved D. The CDR3 extends over 11 amino acids. CDR1 is SNHLY, CDR2 FYNNEI, per germline. The CDR3 DNA sequence: TGTGTTAGTCGGCGGATCTATGGCTACACCTTC. It translates to CVSRRIYGYTF.

The V gene is TRBV12-3 or TRBV12-4, the J gene TRBJ2-7; TRBD1 matches at 10 bases. Trimming at V came to 7 bases and at J to 3 bases, leaving 6 bases not matched to a gene. The CDR3 sequence is 14 residues long. The CDR3 region is CASTCGTGVYEQYF. CDR3 DNA: TGTGCCAGCACATGTGGGACAGGGGTCTACGAGCAGTACTTC.

This chain connects TRBV11-1 to TRBJ2-2, with D possibly being TRBD1 (6 bases). The CDR3 is 16 residues long. Trimming shortened V by 2 bases and J by 1 base, and 11 bases separated the two germline ends. Germline CDR1 and CDR2: SGHAT and FQDESV (reference sequence). CDR3 residues: CASSLRSGQNTGELFF. In DNA form, the CDR3 reads TGTGCCAGCAGCTTACGGTCGGGACAGAACACCGGGGAGCTGTTTTTT.

Only one count was recorded for this clonotype. One end of the junction varies from germline; a read error may be responsible. The gene calls are TRBV29-1 and TRBJ2-7; D tentatively fits TRBD1 or TRBD2 (6 bases each). The CDR3 sequence is 14 residues long. Germline V lookup: CDR1 SQVTM, CDR2 ANQGSEA. The chain's CDR3 is CSVAPWGANYKQYF. The CDR3 DNA is TGTAGCGTTGCCCCTTGGGGGGCCAACTACAAGCAGTACTTC.

V and J are TRBV28 and TRBJ1-5; D is unresolved. The CDR3 runs 12 residues. In germline, CDR1 is MDHEN, CDR2 SYDVKM. V shed 7 bases and J shed 1 base, with 5 bases lying between them. CDR3 residues: CASKKSNQPQHF. Written as DNA, the CDR3 is TGTGCCAGCAAAAAGAGCAATCAGCCCCAGCATTTT.